Listed here are 12 T cell receptor beta chains from one sample, sequenced in a study of response to subunit inactivated influenza vaccine. TCRdb processed the RT-PCR reads anew with MiXCR; each CDR3 protein has one entry. The sample lists hundreds of thousands of distinct CDR3 sequences, less than 20% seen once, with 11% in the top ten. Specimen: PBMCs from blood, collected 5 days after vaccination. The receptors stem from a man aged 45-65 years who received an inactivated influenza vaccine.

V is TRBV12-3 or TRBV12-4 and J is TRBJ1-6, with TRBD1 matching 7 bases. V trimming: 0 bases; J trimming: 7 bases; junction bases outside the gene matches: 9. The CDR3 has 17 amino acids. The CDR3 loop is CASSLALRTGRNSPLHF. The CDR3 coding sequence is TGTGCCAGCAGTTTAGCGCTAAGGACAGGCCGGAATTCACCCCTCCACTTT.

In this sample, this clonotype turned up a few times. This chain uses TRBV12-3 or TRBV12-4 with TRBJ2-5; possibly TRBD1 or TRBD2 for D (5 bases each). The CDR3 runs 15 residues. V dropped 2 bases and J dropped 3 bases, with 13 bases sitting between them. In DNA, the CDR3 is TGTGCCAGCAGTTTAAAGAGGGGCCGAGAAGAGACCCAGTACTTC. It translates to CASSLKRGREETQYF.

V is TRBV7-8 and J is TRBJ2-1; TRBD2 matches 7 bases. Germline V gives CDR1 SGHVS, CDR2 FQNEAQ. The CDR3 is 15 residues long. V gave up 6 bases and J gave up 7 bases; unmatched junction bases: 12. The CDR3 here is CASSFRRDYPNEQFF. The CDR3 nucleotides are TGTGCCAGCAGTTTTCGCCGGGACTACCCTAATGAGCAGTTCTTC.

This clonotype was observed many times. CDR3 residues: CSATQEGGPPQHF. The CDR3 DNA follows: TGCAGTGCGACCCAGGAGGGGGGGCCGCCCCAGCATTTT. This chain uses TRBV20-1 with TRBJ1-5, with a possible D match to TRBD1 (6 bases). This CDR3 has 13 residues. The V gene lost 6 bases and the J gene lost 9 bases, with 18 bases spanning the gap. The germline V gene encodes CDR1 DFQATT and CDR2 SNEGSKA (reference sequence).

This clonotype was counted between two and nine times. J is TRBJ2-2 and V is TRBV12-3 or TRBV12-4; perhaps TRBD2 as D (5 bases). The CDR3 is 16 amino acids. V lost 6 bases to trimming and J lost 2 bases, with 16 bases between them. CDR3 loop: CASSRSNPGNTGELFF. CDR3 nucleotide sequence: TGTGCCAGCAGCCGTTCGAACCCGGGAAACACCGGGGAGCTGTTTTTT.

For the CDR3, the DNA is TGTGCCAGCAGCCCGGACCTATCCTACGAGCAGTACTTC. Translation gives CASSPDLSYEQYF. The gene calls are TRBV4-2 and TRBJ2-7; D not certain. The CDR3 sequence is 13 residues long. Looked up from germline, CDR1 is LGHNA and CDR2 is YNFKEQ. Trimming pared 4 bases from V and 1 base from J, leaving 8 bases between.

The J gene is TRBJ2-1, the V gene TRBV12-3 or TRBV12-4, with 7 nucleotides matching TRBD2. This CDR3 comprises 15 residues. J gave up 4 bases and V 2 bases, and 5 bases lay outside the gene matches. For the CDR3, the DNA is TGTGCCAGCAGTTTACGCCCTAGCGGATACAATGAGCAGTTCTTC. It is translated as CASSLRPSGYNEQFF.

This clonotype was observed a few times. This chain uses TRBV20-1 with TRBJ2-7, with D perhaps matching TRBD2 (6 bases). The CDR3 loop spans 14 amino acids. V lost 3 bases to trimming and J lost 5 bases, with 17 bases between them. CDR1 and CDR2 (germline): DFQATT, SNEGSKA (reference sequence). The CDR3 nucleotides are TGCAGTGCTAGGCTGGGGACTGCGCGGAACGAGCAGTACTTC. It is translated as CSARLGTARNEQYF.

V and J are TRBV9 and TRBJ2-3; weak D call: TRBD1 (5 bases). Germline loops: CDR1 SGDLS, CDR2 YYNGEE. This CDR3 contains 15 residues. Trimming stripped 2 bases from V and 4 bases from J, with 14 bases between. Here the CDR3 DNA reads TGTGCCAGCAGCGTCGGACACTTTGAGGCAGATACGCAGTATTTT. Encoded protein: CASSVGHFEADTQYF.

V usage is TRBV5-1 and J usage is TRBJ2-2; 11 bases map to TRBD2. Germline V lookup: CDR1 SGHRS, CDR2 YFSETQ. This CDR3 has 18 residues. With 1 base clipped from V and 4 bases from J, the junction kept 9 bases outside the gene matches. CDR3 loop: CASSLRFTSGRITGELFF. Here the CDR3 DNA reads TGCGCCAGCAGCTTGCGCTTCACTAGCGGGAGAATCACCGGGGAGCTGTTTTTT.

This chain uses TRBV20-1 with TRBJ2-7, with TRBD2 matching over 15 bases. V dropped 0 bases and J dropped 4; count of bases not matched to a gene: 4. Per germline, CDR1 DFQATT and CDR2 SNEGSKA (reference sequence). The CDR3 has 16 amino acids. In DNA form, the CDR3 reads TGCAGTGCTAGAGATCTTGGACTAGCGGGGGGGTACGAGCAGTACTTC. It specifies CSARDLGLAGGYEQYF.

The chain joins TRBV11-1 to TRBJ2-1, with a weak D call TRBD1 (6 bases). The V end was cut by 5 bases, the J end by 5 bases, with 16 bases between. Germline V gene sequence: CDR1 SGHAT, CDR2 FQDESV (reference sequence). This CDR3 has 15 amino acids. DNA of the CDR3: TGTGCCAGCAGCCACCGGACAGCTAAAGACAATGAGCAGTTCTTC. Its translation is CASSHRTAKDNEQFF.